Listed below are T cell receptor beta chains from one sample, sequenced in a study of radiotherapy plus CTLA-4 blockade in lung cancer. The assay was immunoSEQ multiplex PCR, and TCRdb's table has in-frame clones only and misses some. The repertoire holds more than 40,000 clones, with 55% to 80% as singletons. This specimen was peripheral blood, taken from a patient treated with radiotherapy plus ipilimumab. Receptor source: a human donor with non-small cell lung cancer who had a complete response to radiotherapy plus ipilimumab. The CDR3 runs from the conserved cysteine through the conserved F or W. D genes are given only for firm matches. The size entry is marked missing in some rows and otherwise reads once, few, many or a size class.

TGTGCCAGCAAAGGACAGGCCTCGTGGGGAAAACTGTTTTTT CASKGQASWGKLFF TRBJ1-4 TRBD1 TRBV6-1 NA 14
TGCGCCAGCAGCGCCCAGGGAGGGGGATACACTGAAGCTTTCTTT CASSAQGGGYTEAFF TRBJ1-1 NA TRBV5-1 NA 15
TGTGCCAGCAGGGGACAGGACACCGGGGAGCTGTTTTTT CASRGQDTGELFF TRBJ2-2 TRBD1 TRBV7-3 once 13
TGTGCCAGCTCACGAGGGACAAATACCTACGAGCAGTACTTC CASSRGTNTYEQYF TRBJ2-7 NA TRBV18 NA 14
TGTGCCAGCAGCCGCTCCCATCAGGGGTATAGCAATCAGCCCCAGCATTTT CASSRSHQGYSNQPQHF TRBJ1-5 NA TRBV5-4 few 17
TGTGCCAGCAGCAACAGGGGCACAGATACGCAGTATTTT CASSNRGTDTQYF TRBJ2-3 NA TRBV7-2 NA 13
TGTGCCAGCAGTCATAGCCGCAGGGGGCAGTACTTC CASSHSRRGQYF TRBJ2-7 NA TRBV28 once 12
TGTGCCAGCAGTTACTCAGACAGTCCCGGGGGCTACGAGCAGTACTTC CASSYSDSPGGYEQYF TRBJ2-7 NA TRBV6-6 once 16
TGTGCCAGCACCGCCAAGCGGGGGGCGTTCACTGAAGCTTTCTTT CASTAKRGAFTEAFF TRBJ1-1 NA TRBV18 NA 15
TGTGCCAGCAGTTACGGGGGGGAGGGAGGAAGTTACAATGAGCAGTTCTTC CASSYGGEGGSYNEQFF TRBJ2-1 TRBD2 TRBV28 NA 17
TGTGCCAGTCAGGGACAGTACAATCAGCCCCAGCATTTT CASQGQYNQPQHF TRBJ1-5 TRBD1 TRBV19 NA 13
TGCGCCAGCAGCTTGACGACAGGGACCCTCCCCGTCCTGACTTTC CASSLTTGTLPVLTF TRBJ2-6 TRBD1 TRBV5-1 NA 15
TGTGCCAGCAGCTTAGGACAGGAATATGGCTACACCTTC CASSLGQEYGYTF TRBJ1-2 NA TRBV7-2 NA 13
TGCGCCAGCAGCCAAGATGGACAGGGGGCATCCTACGAGCAGTACTTC CASSQDGQGASYEQYF TRBJ2-7 TRBD1 TRBV4-3 NA 16
TGCGCCAGCAGCCAGGTGGGGGGGGGACGGATCTTGGATAACACCATATATTTT CASSQVGGGRILDNTIYF TRBJ1-3 NA TRBV4-3 NA 18
TGCGCCAGCAGCTTGACAGGAATGGTGTCCCTCCACTTT CASSLTGMVSLHF TRBJ1-6 NA TRBV5-1 NA 13
TGCGCCAGCAGCTTGGGGGGGACAGGTAATTCACCCCTCCACTTT CASSLGGTGNSPLHF TRBJ1-6 TRBD1 TRBV5-1 few 15
TGTGCCCGAGGACTAGGCTTTAGCTATGGCTACACCTTC CARGLGFSYGYTF TRBJ1-2 NA TRBV30 few 13
TGTGCCAGCAGTGAGGGGGCAGGGGCCACAGAGTTAGCCAAAAACATTCAGTACTTC CASSEGAGATELAKNIQYF TRBJ2-4 NA TRBV2 NA 19
TGTGCCAGCAATGGACTAGCGGGGAACAATGAGCAGTTCTTC CASNGLAGNNEQFF TRBJ2-1 TRBD2 TRBV11-2 NA 14
TGTGCCAGCAGCTTGGCCAGGGTTGATGAAAAACTGTTTTTT CASSLARVDEKLFF TRBJ1-4 NA TRBV5-6 few 14
TGTGCCAGCAGCGCCGGGTCTTTTGGAGGGACCCAGTACTTC CASSAGSFGGTQYF TRBJ2-5 NA TRBV9 few 14
TGTGCCAGCAGTTTATCGTCCATGAACACTGAAGCTTTCTTT CASSLSSMNTEAFF TRBJ1-1 NA TRBV27 NA 14
TGCGCCAGCAGGGGGCAGAACACTGAAGCTTTCTTT CASRGQNTEAFF TRBJ1-1 NA TRBV10-2 NA 12
TGTGCCAGCAGCCCATACGTCAACCCAACCGGGACTAGCGGGGGGGCGGGGACCCAGTACTTC CASSPYVNPTGTSGGAGTQYF TRBJ2-5 TRBD2 TRBV27 NA 21
TGTGCCAGCAGTGACCAGACAGGGACCTACAATGAGCAGTTCTTC CASSDQTGTYNEQFF TRBJ2-1 TRBD1 TRBV2 NA 15
TGTGCCAGCGGTAATAGCGGGAGGGGGTTTGAGCAGTTCTTC CASGNSGRGFEQFF TRBJ2-1 TRBD2 TRBV28 NA 14
TGTGCCAGCAGCCCCCGTCTGTACTCGTACGAGCAGTACTTC CASSPRLYSYEQYF TRBJ2-7 NA TRBV9 NA 14
TGTGCCAGCAGACCCACAGGGGGCCATGGCTACACCTTC CASRPTGGHGYTF TRBJ1-2 TRBD1 TRBV6-6 few 13
TGTGCCTGGAGTATAGGAGACAATCAGCCCCAGCATTTT CAWSIGDNQPQHF TRBJ1-5 NA TRBV30 few 13
TGCGCCAGCAGCTTGGATACAGGACCCTACGAGCAGTACTTC CASSLDTGPYEQYF TRBJ2-7 NA TRBV5-1 NA 14
TGTGCCACTTGGAACACCGGGGAGCTGTTTTTT CATWNTGELFF TRBJ2-2 NA TRBV6-6 NA 11
TGTGCCAGCAGTGAAGCAGGGAGCTATGGCTACACCTTC CASSEAGSYGYTF TRBJ1-2 NA TRBV6-1 NA 13
TGTGCCAGCTCTACTCTGACAGGGCAGGAGCAGTACTTC CASSTLTGQEQYF TRBJ2-7 TRBD1 TRBV19 NA 13
TGTGCCATCGACGCTGGGGGGAGCTCCTACGAGCAGTACTTC CAIDAGGSSYEQYF TRBJ2-7 NA TRBV10-3 NA 14
TGTGCCAGTAGCGGACAGGGGAACACTGAAGCTTTCTTT CASSGQGNTEAFF TRBJ1-1 TRBD1 TRBV19 NA 13
TGTGCCTGGAGTGTATACAGGGGGCGTTCACCCCTCCACTTT CAWSVYRGRSPLHF TRBJ1-6 TRBD1 TRBV30 NA 14
TGTGCCAGCAGCGCGACTAGCGGGGGAGGGTTTACGCAGTATTTT CASSATSGGGFTQYF TRBJ2-3 TRBD2 TRBV13 NA 15
TGTGCCAGTAGTATAGGACAGCCCGTCTATGGCTACACCTTC CASSIGQPVYGYTF TRBJ1-2 NA TRBV19 NA 14
TGTGCCAGCAGCGTAGAGGGGTCTGGGGCCAACGTCCTGACTTTC CASSVEGSGANVLTF TRBJ2-6 NA TRBV9 few 15
TGCAGCGCCCAAATTGCGGCAGGGGCTACCCCCTACGAGCAGTACTTC CSAQIAAGATPYEQYF TRBJ2-7 NA TRBV29-1 NA 16
TGTGCCAGCAGCTTAGGCCCGACAGGAACGGATCAGCCCCAGCATTTT CASSLGPTGTDQPQHF TRBJ1-5 NA TRBV11-2 NA 16
TGTGCCAGCAGCTTAGCCCGGGACAGGGTTTCAGCTTTCTTT CASSLARDRVSAFF TRBJ1-1 TRBD1 TRBV7-9 NA 14
TGTGCCAGCAGGACAGGGTTCTATGGCTACACCTTC CASRTGFYGYTF TRBJ1-2 TRBD1 TRBV6-5 NA 12
TGTGCCAGCAGCCCGGCCTCACGGGAGAGGAAGGCCAATGAGCAGTTCTTC CASSPASRERKANEQFF TRBJ2-1 NA TRBV7-9 NA 17
TGTGCCAGCAGCGTAGCTATGACAGGCGGGGAGCTGTTTTTT CASSVAMTGGELFF TRBJ2-2 NA TRBV9 NA 14